This TCR beta chain emerged from a study of blood T cell repertoires in COVID-19. For the study at large: COVID-19 samples, acute and convalescent, were from the United States, Italy and Spain. The cDNA or gDNA used as material had been derived from T cells, B-cell-depleted T cells, or PBMCs.

The CDR3 loop spans 15 amino acids. TCRdb's table, derived via immunoSEQ multiplex PCR, lists solely in-frame clones and lacks some. The table shows 87,000 or so clones, with about 85% occurring only once. The V and J genes are TRBV21-1 and TRBJ2-5; the DNA was not used to check the table's D call, TRBD1. TRBV21-1 corresponds to a pseudogene. The sequence came from an elderly woman with COVID-19, enrolled during active disease. The sequenced material came from peripheral blood. CDR3 in amino acids: CASSSITGYQETQYF. The CDR3 DNA is TGTGCCAGCAGCAGCATTACAGGTTACCAAGAGACCCAGTACTTC.